These 5 T cell receptor beta chains were sequenced from one sample in a study of blood T cell repertoires in COVID-19. Libraries were prepared by immunoSEQ multiplex PCR; TCRdb keeps only in-frame clonotypes and omits some of them. Of a few hundred thousand clones listed, around 90% are singletons. Material for sequencing was peripheral blood. The origin of the receptors is a woman aged 40 to 50 with acute or convalescent COVID-19.

In DNA, the CDR3 is TGTGCCAGCAGTCGGCCGGGACAGGGCCATGGCTACACCTTC. Amino acid sequence: CASSRPGQGHGYTF. The chain employs TRBV3-1 (or the pseudogene TRBV3-2) and TRBJ1-2, with 9 bases that match TRBD1. The CDR3 runs to 14 residues. Per the germline V gene, CDR1 is LGHDT and CDR2 is YNNKEL (reference sequence). V was pared by 6 bases and J by 6 bases, with 8 bases of the junction left unmatched.

The gene calls are TRBV29-1 and TRBJ1-2, with D possibly TRBD1 on 5 matching bases. CDR1 and CDR2 from the germline V gene are SQVTM and ANQGSEA. The CDR3 is 12 amino acids. Trimming removed 5 bases from V and 2 bases from J, with 9 bases in between. This CDR3 is CSVTTENYGYTF. The CDR3 DNA reads as TGCAGCGTTACGACAGAGAACTATGGCTACACCTTC.

V gene TRBV5-8 combines with J gene TRBJ1-5; no definite D call. The CDR3 covers 17 residues. V was trimmed by 4 bases and J by 2 bases, leaving 19 bases between them. From germline, CDR1 is SGHTS and CDR2 YDEGEE. CDR3 residues: CASSRDPAVVGNQPQHF. CDR3 in DNA: TGTGCCAGCAGCCGAGATCCCGCCGTCGTCGGCAATCAGCCCCAGCATTTT.

This rearrangement joins TRBV4-1 to TRBJ1-4, with TRBD1 matching over 10 bases. The CDR3 is made up of 14 amino acids. V trimming: 3 bases; J trimming: 11 bases; junction bases outside the gene matches: 6. Germline CDR1 is MGHRA and CDR2 is YSYEKL. The CDR3 is CASSHGDRGQKLFF. CDR3 coding DNA: TGCGCCAGCAGCCATGGTGACAGGGGGCAGAAACTGTTTTTT.

This clone came up once. J is TRBJ1-6 and V is TRBV7-2, with 7 nucleotides matching TRBD1. V dropped 3 bases and J dropped 9; count of bases not matched to a gene: 2. The CDR3 is made up of 13 amino acids. Germline CDR1 reads SGHTA; CDR2 reads FQGNSA. The CDR3, as DNA: TGTGCCAGCAGCTTGACAGGGTTTTCACCCCTCCACTTT. This codes for CASSLTGFSPLHF. Variable domain in full (rest from reference TRBV7-2 and TRBJ1-6): GAGVSQSPSNKVTEKGKDVELRCDPISGHTALYWYRQSLGQGLEFLIYFQGNSAPDKSGLPSDRFSAERTGGSVSTLTIQRTQQEDSAVYLCASSLTGFSPLHFGNGTRLTVT.